The sample holds one count of the clone carrying this T cell receptor (beta chain). With 7 bases removed from V and 4 bases from J, the gap between germline ends came to 14 bases. Looked up from germline, CDR1 is PRHDT and CDR2 is FYEKMQ (reference sequence). This CDR3 has 14 residues. The method was immunoSEQ multiplex PCR; TCRdb's version includes in-frame clones alone and lacks a portion of them. In the table there are approximately 530,000 clones, 85% to 90% of which are singletons. These data are taken from a study of blood T cell repertoires in COVID-19. This chain uses TRBV13 with TRBJ2-1, with D perhaps TRBD1 (5 bases). The sequenced material came from peripheral blood. This receptor was obtained from a woman in her forties or fifties with COVID-19, enrolled during active disease. For the CDR3, the DNA is TGTGCCAGCAACCCCACACCAGGGTACAATGAGCAGTTCTTC. Translating gives CASNPTPGYNEQFF.